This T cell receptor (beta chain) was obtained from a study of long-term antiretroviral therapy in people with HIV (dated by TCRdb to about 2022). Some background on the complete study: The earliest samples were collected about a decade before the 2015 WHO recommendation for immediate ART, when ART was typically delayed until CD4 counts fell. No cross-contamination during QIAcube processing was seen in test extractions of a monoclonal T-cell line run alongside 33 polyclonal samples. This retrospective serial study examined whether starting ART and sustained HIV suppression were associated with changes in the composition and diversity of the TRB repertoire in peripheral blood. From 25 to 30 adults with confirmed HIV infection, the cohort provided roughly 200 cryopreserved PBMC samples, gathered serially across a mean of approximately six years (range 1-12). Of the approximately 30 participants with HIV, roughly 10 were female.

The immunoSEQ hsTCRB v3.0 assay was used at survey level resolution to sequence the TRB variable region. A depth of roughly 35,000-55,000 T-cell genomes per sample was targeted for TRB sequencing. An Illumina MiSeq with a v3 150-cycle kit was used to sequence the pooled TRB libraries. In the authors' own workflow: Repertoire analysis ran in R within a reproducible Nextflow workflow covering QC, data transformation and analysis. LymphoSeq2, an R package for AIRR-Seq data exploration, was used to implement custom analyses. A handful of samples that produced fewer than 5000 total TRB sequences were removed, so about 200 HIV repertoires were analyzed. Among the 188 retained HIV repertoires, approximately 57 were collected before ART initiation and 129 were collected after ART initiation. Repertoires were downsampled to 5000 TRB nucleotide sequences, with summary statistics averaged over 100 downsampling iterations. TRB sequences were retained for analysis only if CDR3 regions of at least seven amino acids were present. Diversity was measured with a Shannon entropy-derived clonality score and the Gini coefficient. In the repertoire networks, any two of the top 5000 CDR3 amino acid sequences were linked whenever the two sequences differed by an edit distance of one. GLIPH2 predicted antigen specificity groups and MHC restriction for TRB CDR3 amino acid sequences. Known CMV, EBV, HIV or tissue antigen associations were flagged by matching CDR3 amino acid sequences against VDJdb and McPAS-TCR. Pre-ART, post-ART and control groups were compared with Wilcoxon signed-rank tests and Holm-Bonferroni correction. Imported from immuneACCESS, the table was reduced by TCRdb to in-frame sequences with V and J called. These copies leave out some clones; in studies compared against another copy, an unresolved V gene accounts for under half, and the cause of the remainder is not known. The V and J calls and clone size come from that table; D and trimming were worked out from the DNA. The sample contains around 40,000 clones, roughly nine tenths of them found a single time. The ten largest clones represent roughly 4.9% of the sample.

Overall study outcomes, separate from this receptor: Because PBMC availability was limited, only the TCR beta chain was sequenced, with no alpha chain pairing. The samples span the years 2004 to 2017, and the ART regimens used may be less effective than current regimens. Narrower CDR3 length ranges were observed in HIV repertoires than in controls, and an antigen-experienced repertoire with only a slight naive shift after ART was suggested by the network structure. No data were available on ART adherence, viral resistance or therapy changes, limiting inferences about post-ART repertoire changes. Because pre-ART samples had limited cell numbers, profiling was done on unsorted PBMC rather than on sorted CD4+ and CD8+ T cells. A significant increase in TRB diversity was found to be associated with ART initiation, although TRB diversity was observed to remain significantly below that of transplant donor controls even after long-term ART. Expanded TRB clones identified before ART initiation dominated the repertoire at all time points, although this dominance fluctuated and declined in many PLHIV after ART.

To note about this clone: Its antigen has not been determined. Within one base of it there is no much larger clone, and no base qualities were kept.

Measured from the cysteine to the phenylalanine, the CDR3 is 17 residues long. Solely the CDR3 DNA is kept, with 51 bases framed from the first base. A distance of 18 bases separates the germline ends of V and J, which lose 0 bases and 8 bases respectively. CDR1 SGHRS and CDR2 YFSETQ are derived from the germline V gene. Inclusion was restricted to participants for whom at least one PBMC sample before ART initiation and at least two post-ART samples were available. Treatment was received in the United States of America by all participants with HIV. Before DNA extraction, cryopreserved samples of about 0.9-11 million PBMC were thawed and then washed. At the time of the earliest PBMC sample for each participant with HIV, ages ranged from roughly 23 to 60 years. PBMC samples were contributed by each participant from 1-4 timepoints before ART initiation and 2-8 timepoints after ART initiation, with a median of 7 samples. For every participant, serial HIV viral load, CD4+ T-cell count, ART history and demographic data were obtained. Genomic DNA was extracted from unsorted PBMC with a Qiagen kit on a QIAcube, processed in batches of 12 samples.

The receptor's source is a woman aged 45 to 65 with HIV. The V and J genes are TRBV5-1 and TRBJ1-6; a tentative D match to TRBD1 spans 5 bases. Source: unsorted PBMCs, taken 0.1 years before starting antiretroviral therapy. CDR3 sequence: CASSLESLVRGHSPLHF. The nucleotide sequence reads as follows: TGCGCCAGCAGCTTGGAATCATTGGTTCGGGGCCATTCACCCCTCCACTTT. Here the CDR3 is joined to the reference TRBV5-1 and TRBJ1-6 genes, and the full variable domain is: KAGVTQTPRYLIKTRGQQVTLSCSPISGHRSVSWYQQTPGQGLQFLFEYFSETQRNKGNFPGRFSGRQFSNSRSEMNVSTLELGDSALYLCASSLESLVRGHSPLHFGNGTRLTVT.